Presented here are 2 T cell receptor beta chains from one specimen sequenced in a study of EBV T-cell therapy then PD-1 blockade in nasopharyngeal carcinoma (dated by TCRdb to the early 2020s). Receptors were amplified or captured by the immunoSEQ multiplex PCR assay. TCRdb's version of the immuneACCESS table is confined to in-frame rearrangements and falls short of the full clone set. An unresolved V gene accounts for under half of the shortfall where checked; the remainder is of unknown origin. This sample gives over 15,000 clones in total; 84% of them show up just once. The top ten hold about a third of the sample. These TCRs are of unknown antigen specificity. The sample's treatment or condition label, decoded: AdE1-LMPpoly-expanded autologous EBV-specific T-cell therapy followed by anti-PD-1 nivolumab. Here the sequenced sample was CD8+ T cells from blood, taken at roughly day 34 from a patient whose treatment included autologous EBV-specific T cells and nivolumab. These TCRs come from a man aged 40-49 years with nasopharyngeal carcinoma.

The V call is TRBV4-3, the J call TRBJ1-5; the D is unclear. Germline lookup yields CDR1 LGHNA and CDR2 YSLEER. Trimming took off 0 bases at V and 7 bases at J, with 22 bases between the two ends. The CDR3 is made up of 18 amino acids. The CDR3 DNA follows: TGCGCCAGCAGCCAAGATCCGTCGTTTCCACCTCAATGGCAGCCCCAGCATTTT. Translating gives CASSQDPSFPPQWQPQHF.

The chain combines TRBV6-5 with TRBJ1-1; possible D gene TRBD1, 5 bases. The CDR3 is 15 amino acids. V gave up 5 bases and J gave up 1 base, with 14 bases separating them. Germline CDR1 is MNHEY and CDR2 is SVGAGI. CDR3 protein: CASSPRAQKNTEAFF. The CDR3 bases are TGTGCCAGCAGTCCCAGGGCACAGAAGAACACTGAAGCTTTCTTT.